The 18 T cell receptor beta chains below all came from one sample that was sequenced in a study of molecular identifiers for immune sequencing clone quantification. In TCRdb, the PCR reads were re-called with MiXCR into one record per CDR3 protein. The data contain roughly 320,000 distinct CDR3 sequences, 24% of them singletons. Input material: naive CD8+ T cells from blood, with Jurkat cell RNA spiked in. Subset meaning: FACS-sorted CD8+CD4-CCR7+CD45RA+ naive T cells. The receptors were gathered from a human donor in good health. Some libraries in this study had Jurkat cell RNA spiked in.

In its sample, this clonotype was seen many times. The chain couples TRBV11-2 to TRBJ2-7; no reliable D call. Trimming took 5 bases from V and 2 from J, leaving 16 bases between them. This CDR3 is 15 amino acids long. Germline CDR1 is SGHAT and CDR2 is FQNNGV. CDR3: CASSPPELPTYEQYF. The CDR3 region has the DNA TGTGCCAGCAGCCCCCCCGAGCTCCCAACCTACGAGCAGTACTTC.

The chain joins TRBV12-3 or TRBV12-4 to TRBJ2-1; 7 nucleotides line up with TRBD1. V gave up 6 bases and J gave up 2 bases; unmatched junction bases: 7. The CDR3 is made up of 15 amino acids. The CDR3 reads CASSDRAFAYNEQFF. CDR3 in DNA: TGTGCCAGCAGCGACAGGGCCTTCGCCTACAATGAGCAGTTCTTC.

V is TRBV6-2 or TRBV6-3 and J is TRBJ2-1; 13 bases fit TRBD2. CDR1 MNHEY and CDR2 SVGEGT come from the germline V gene. V was clipped by 5 bases and J by 4 bases; unmatched bases: 5. The CDR3 contains 16 residues. The CDR3 sequence is CASSTWTSGGYNEQFF. The CDR3 DNA follows: TGTGCCAGCAGTACCTGGACTAGCGGGGGTTACAATGAGCAGTTCTTC.

To note about this clonotype: A clone one base away is much larger, so this may be a read error. No conserved phenylalanine or tryptophan is present at the end of the CDR3, so a read error is the likely explanation. This chain uses TRBV28 with TRBJ2-7; D gene uncertain. Trimming left V 6 bases short and J 3 bases short, with 12 bases between. Germline CDR1 MDHEN, CDR2 SYDVKM. This CDR3 is 13 amino acids long. The CDR3 region has the DNA TGTGCCAGCAGCCCGGCCAGTCACTACGAGCAGTACTCC. Encoded protein: CASSPASHYEQYS.

This clonotype was detected only a few times. Mismatch with germline at one junction end may stem from a read error. This rearrangement joins TRBV7-7 to TRBJ2-2; possibly TRBD1 for D (6 bases). The germline gives CDR1 SSHAT, CDR2 FNYEAQ (reference sequence). This CDR3 contains 18 residues. The CDR3: CASSLVFMSGTHTGELFF. The DNA for the CDR3 is TGTGCTAGCAGCTTAGTCTTTATGTCTGGGACACACACCGGGGAGCTGTTTTTT.

A remark on this clonotype: A single base separates this from a much larger clone, so it may be a read error. The chain carries TRBV9 and TRBJ1-1, with unresolved D. The germline V and J ends were trimmed by 4 bases and 5 bases, with 18 bases remaining between them. CDR3 length: 15 residues. Germline V gives CDR1 SGDLS, CDR2 YYNGEE. CDR3 region: CASSLTVGERTEAFF. CDR3 DNA sequence: TGTGCCAGCAGCCTCACGGTCGGAGAAAGGACTGAAGCTTTCTTT.

On this clonotype: A much larger clone is a single base away; this may be a read error. This chain uses TRBV24-1 with TRBJ2-1; D gene unclear. CDR1 and CDR2 from the germline V gene are KGHDR and SFDVKD. The CDR3 runs 13 residues. The CDR3 sequence is CDTSDGGYNEQFF. Here the CDR3 DNA reads TGTGACACCAGTGACGGCGGCTACAATGAGCAGTTCTTC.

This clonotype was seen repeatedly, ten times or more. V gene TRBV5-1 combines with J gene TRBJ2-7; TRBD2 is a possible D gene (5 bases). V was shortened by 3 bases and J by 5 bases, with 12 bases between the two germline ends. Looked up from germline, CDR1 is SGHRS and CDR2 is YFSETQ. CDR3 length: 13 amino acids. The CDR3: CASSSIPEDEQYF. CDR3 sequence (DNA): TGCGCCAGCAGCTCGATCCCGGAGGACGAGCAGTACTTC.

This clonotype was seen at least ten times. The genes are TRBV6-5 and TRBJ2-5; 11 bases match TRBD2. V lost 6 bases and J lost 4; bases outside the gene matches: 10. The CDR3 totals 16 residues. Per germline, CDR1 MNHEY and CDR2 SVGAGI. CDR3 sequence (DNA): TGTGCCAGCAGAAACAACCCGGGACTAGCGGCAGAGACCCAGTACTTC. Translating gives CASRNNPGLAAETQYF.

This clonotype was recorded many times. This chain joins TRBV13 and TRBJ1-5; D may be TRBD1 (5 bases). This CDR3 is built from 14 residues. The germline V gene encodes CDR1 PRHDT and CDR2 FYEKMQ (reference sequence). Trimming cost V 3 bases and J 2 bases, with 8 bases left between them. CDR3 bases: TGTGCCAGCAGCTTGGGCAGGGGCAATCAGCCCCAGCATTTT. Translating it yields CASSLGRGNQPQHF.

The sample holds many counts of this clonotype. The chain combines TRBV27 with TRBJ2-7; D perhaps matches TRBD2 (5 bases). Between the trimmed V and J ends, which lost 3 bases and 4 bases, there was a span of 7 bases. The CDR3 contains 12 residues. The germline CDR1 and CDR2 sequences are MNHEY and SMNVEV (reference sequence). CDR3 DNA: TGTGCCAGCAGTTTTTCGGGGTACGAGCAGTACTTC. Its translation: CASSFSGYEQYF.

This clonotype came up a few times. This may be a read error: a much more frequent sequence differs by one nucleotide. The chain carries TRBV4-1 and TRBJ1-2; D is unclear. Germline CDR1 and CDR2: MGHRA and YSYEKL. This CDR3 spans 15 amino acids. V dropped 0 bases and J dropped 2 bases, with 10 bases sitting between them. For the CDR3, the DNA is TGCGCCAGCAGCCAAGATAGTATCATCAACTATGGCTACACCTTC. Its protein is CASSQDSIINYGYTF.

This clonotype was picked up many times. The V call is TRBV29-1, the J call TRBJ2-2; no reliable D call. This CDR3 region has 12 residues. Germline-derived CDR1 and CDR2 are SQVTM and ANQGSEA. V dropped 4 bases and J dropped 1 base, with 4 bases sitting between them. The DNA for the CDR3 is TGCAGCGTTGGAGGGAACACCGGGGAGCTGTTTTTT. Its translation: CSVGGNTGELFF.

This clonotype has more than one count but fewer than ten. The chain employs TRBV5-6 and TRBJ2-3; 14 nucleotides match TRBD2. Germline lookup yields CDR1 SGHDT and CDR2 YYEEEE. The CDR3 extends over 17 amino acids. J was trimmed by 2 bases and V by 4 bases; bases with no gene match: 6. CDR3 region: CASSGGTSGGITDTQYF. CDR3 nucleotide sequence: TGTGCCAGCAGCGGGGGGACTAGCGGGGGTATCACAGATACGCAGTATTTT.

Concerning this clonotype: A much larger clone lies a single base off, so this may be a read error. The rearrangement links TRBV19 to TRBJ1-1, with 11 bases aligning to TRBD1. CDR1 and CDR2 from the germline V gene are LNHDA and SQIVND (reference sequence). V lost 9 bases to trimming and J lost 5 bases; unmatched junction nucleotides: 11. CDR3 length: 15 amino acids. The CDR3 loop is CARLVGTGGVTEAFF. For the CDR3, the DNA is TGTGCCAGACTCGTGGGGACAGGGGGAGTTACTGAAGCTTTCTTT.

In its sample, this clonotype was seen a few times. The rearrangement joins TRBV28 to TRBJ2-1; TRBD2 aligns across 12 bases. This CDR3 has 18 residues. Germline CDR1 MDHEN, CDR2 SYDVKM. Trimming removed 1 base from V and 2 bases from J; junction bases left unmatched: 6. The CDR3 is CASSLSVGLAGTYNEQFF. CDR3 nucleotides: TGTGCCAGCAGTTTATCGGTCGGACTAGCGGGGACCTACAATGAGCAGTTCTTC. The full variable domain, rest sourced from reference TRBV28 and TRBJ2-1, is DVKVTQSSRYLVKRTGEKVFLECVQDMDHENMFWYRQDPGLGLRLIYFSYDVKMKEKGDIPEGYSVSREKKERFSLILESASTNQTSMYLCASSLSVGLAGTYNEQFFGPGTRLTVL.

In this sample, this clonotype turned up a few times. The V call is TRBV2, the J call TRBJ2-6; D is possibly TRBD2 (6 bases). Trimming removed 8 bases from V and 0 bases from J, with 14 bases in between. The germline V gene has CDR1 SNHLY and CDR2 FYNNEI. The CDR3 runs 16 residues. The CDR3 reads CASLRGTHSGANVLTF. In DNA, the CDR3 is TGTGCCAGCCTACGGGGGACCCACTCTGGGGCCAACGTCCTGACTTTC.

This clonotype occurred many times. The chain combines TRBV29-1 with TRBJ1-2, with D hard to call. The CDR3 extends over 14 amino acids. The germline gives CDR1 SQVTM, CDR2 ANQGSEA. Trimming pared 0 bases from V and 8 bases from J, leaving 16 bases between. CDR3 nucleotides: TGCAGCGTTGAAGATGGGGAGCTGTGGAAAGGCTACACCTTC. Protein: CSVEDGELWKGYTF.